This TCR beta chain originates from a study of blood T cell repertoires in COVID-19 (dated by TCRdb to between 2020 and 2021). A note on the overall study: Samples covering the acute and convalescent phases of COVID-19 were provided by collaborators in the United States, Italy and Spain. The material from the prospective study consisted of cDNA or gDNA derived from T cells, B-cell-depleted T cells, or PBMCs. Subjects who had been exposed to COVID-19, were actively infected with it, or had recovered from it provided the deeply sampled blood TCRbeta repertoires that made up the dataset. The repertoires were released in a freely available public database intended as a resource for research on the immune response to SARS-CoV-2. The samples were drawn from the first 160 participants of the ongoing ImmuneRACE study and from under 1,500 subjects provided by 6 global collaborators. A de-identified subject ID, COVID-19 status, age in years and sex were almost always included in the sample metadata. Where available, HLA class I and class II types were taken from metadata supplied by the sample provider and were not determined by assay-based typing.

TCRbeta CDR3 regions were amplified from genomic DNA by means of the immunoSEQ Assay, a bias-controlled multiplex PCR. The original pipeline was this. The number of nucleated cells in each sample was estimated by amplification of reference gene primers within the assay. Sequence reads were collapsed and filtered to measure the absolute abundance of every unique TCRbeta CDR3 rearrangement. Productive Simpson clonality was computed per sample as the square root of Simpson's diversity index over productive rearrangements. In its TCRdb copy, this immuneACCESS table keeps in-frame sequences only and misses some clones. Where compared with another copy, unresolved V genes explain less than half of these, and the others have no known cause. D and trimming were read from the DNA, whereas the V and J calls and clone size are those reported in that table. The sample table holds hundreds of thousands of clones, of which about nine tenths were seen once. The biggest ten clones account for over 8.5% of the sample.

Details on this clone: Its antigen specificity is not known. No base quality values were provided; no much bigger clone lies one nucleotide off.

CDR1 and CDR2 were assigned from the germline V gene (reference sequence) as LGHDT and YNNKEL. V loses 4 bases of germline sequence and J loses 4 bases, and the interval between the two ends is 16 bases. The CDR3 runs 15 amino acids, cysteine and phenylalanine included. The only DNA kept is the CDR3, 45 bases in frame from the first base. What the research found in general, with its limitations: Clinical and demographic metadata were provided uncurated, with the amount varying by source and participant.

In Seattle, one collaborating source enrolled patients while the infection was active and tracked those patients longitudinally over the course of disease. The collaborating institutions used their own protocols to collect whole blood in K2EDTA tubes. For TCRbeta analysis, collaborator samples were shipped as frozen whole blood, as isolated PBMCs, or as DNA extracted from either sample type. The chain couples TRBV3-1 (or the pseudogene TRBV3-2) to TRBJ1-2, with a tentative D gene TRBD1 over 5 matching bases. The sequencing input was peripheral blood. The clonotype originates from a young woman with COVID-19, enrolled during active disease. The sequenced DNA is TGTGCCAGCAGCCCTACGGGGGGACGCCCCTATGGCTACACCTTC. This gives the protein CASSPTGGRPYGYTF.